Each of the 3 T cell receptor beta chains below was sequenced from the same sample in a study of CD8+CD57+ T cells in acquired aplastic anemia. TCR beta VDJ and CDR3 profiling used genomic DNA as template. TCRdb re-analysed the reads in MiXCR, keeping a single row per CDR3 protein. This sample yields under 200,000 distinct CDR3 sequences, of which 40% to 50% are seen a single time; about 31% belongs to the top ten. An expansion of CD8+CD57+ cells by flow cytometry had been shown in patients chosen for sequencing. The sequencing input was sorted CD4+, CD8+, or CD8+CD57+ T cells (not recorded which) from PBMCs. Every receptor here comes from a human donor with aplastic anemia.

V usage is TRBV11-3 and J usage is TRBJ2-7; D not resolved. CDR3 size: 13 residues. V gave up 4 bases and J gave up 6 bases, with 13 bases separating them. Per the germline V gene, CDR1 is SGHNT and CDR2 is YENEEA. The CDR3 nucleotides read TGTGCCAGCAGCTACCAATACTCAGGCGAGCAGTACTTC. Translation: CASSYQYSGEQYF.

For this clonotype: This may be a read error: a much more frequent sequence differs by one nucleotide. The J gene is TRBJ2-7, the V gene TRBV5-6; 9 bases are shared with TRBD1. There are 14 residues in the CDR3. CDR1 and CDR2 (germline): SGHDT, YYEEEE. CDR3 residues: CASSPGQGYYERYF. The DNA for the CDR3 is TGTGCCAGCAGCCCGGGACAGGGATATTACGAGCGGTACTTC.

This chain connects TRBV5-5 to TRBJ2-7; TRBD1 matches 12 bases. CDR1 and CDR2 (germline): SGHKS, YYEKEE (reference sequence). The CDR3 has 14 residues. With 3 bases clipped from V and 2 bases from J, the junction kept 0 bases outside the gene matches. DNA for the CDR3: TGTGCCAGCAGCTGGGACAGGGGGCCCTACGAGCAGTACTTC. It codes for CASSWDRGPYEQYF.